These 6 T cell receptor beta chains originate from one sample sequenced in a study of CD8+CD57+ T cells in acquired aplastic anemia. Patients sequenced had flow cytometry evidence of CD8+CD57+ cell expansion. Genomic DNA served as template for TCR beta VDJ and CDR3 profiling. One entry per CDR3 protein results from TCRdb running MiXCR on the reads. The data hold some 180,000 distinct CDR3 sequences, with 55% to 65% observed a single time. Sequenced: sorted CD4+, CD8+, or CD8+CD57+ T cells (not recorded which) from PBMCs. The receptors stem from a human donor with aplastic anemia.

Points on this clonotype: This may come from a read error, since a much larger clone is one base off. This chain connects TRBV6-2 or TRBV6-3 to TRBJ2-7, with D possibly TRBD2 on 5 matching bases. Trimming shortened V by 11 bases and J by 6 bases, and 23 bases separated the two germline ends. The CDR3 totals 14 residues. Germline loops: CDR1 MNHEY, CDR2 SVGEGT. The CDR3, as DNA: TGTGCCGCCGGGAAGGGTATACCCTTCTGCGAGCAGTACTTC. Residues: CAAGKGIPFCEQYF.

To note about this clonotype: One end of the junction fails to match germline, which may point to a read error. The J gene is TRBJ2-2, the V gene TRBV19; D not certain. CDR1 is LNHDA, CDR2 SQIVND, per germline (reference sequence). The length of the CDR3 is 16 residues. The CDR3 bases are TGCGCCAGTGGTATGGGCAGGATCAGGAGCACCGGGGAGCTGTTTTTT. As protein: CASGMGRIRSTGELFF.

V and J are TRBV27 and TRBJ2-6; 8 bases line up with TRBD2. The trim removed 4 bases at V and 3 bases at J, leaving 5 bases unmatched. This CDR3 region has 16 residues. Germline CDR1 is MNHEY and CDR2 is SMNVEV (reference sequence). In DNA, the CDR3 is TGTGCCAGCAGTTACCGGGGGGGAAGTGGGGCCAACGTCCTGACTTTC. It specifies CASSYRGGSGANVLTF.

The chain couples TRBV7-9 to TRBJ1-1, with 9 bases lining up with TRBD1. The CDR3 consists of 12 residues. Unmatched junction bases numbered 7, after V lost 6 bases and J lost 11 bases. Germline V gives CDR1 SEHNR, CDR2 FQNEAQ (reference sequence). This chain's CDR3 is CASRAGTGLAFF. CDR3 in DNA: TGTGCCAGCAGGGCCGGGACAGGGTTGGCTTTCTTT. Using reference TRBV7-9 and TRBJ1-1 for the parts outside the CDR3, the full variable domain is DTGVSQNPRHKITKRGQNVTFRCDPISEHNRLYWYRQTLGQGPEFLTYFQNEAQLEKSRLLSDRFSAERPKGSFSTLEIQRTEQGDSAMYLCASRAGTGLAFFGQGTRLTVV.

With regard to this clonotype: One junction end does not reproduce the germline sequence, and a read error may be involved. The chain carries TRBV7-9 and TRBJ1-1; perhaps TRBD1 as D (5 bases). The germline V gene has CDR1 SEHNR and CDR2 FQNEAQ (reference sequence). The CDR3 extends over 15 amino acids. Here the CDR3 reads CASSLERGPNTGAFF. In nucleotides, the CDR3 is TGTGCCAGCAGCTTAGAACGGGGCCCGAACACTGGAGCTTTCTTT.

The V call is TRBV5-1, the J call TRBJ2-7; 11 bases map to TRBD2. V shed 2 bases, J shed 5 bases, and the junction held 6 bases outside the gene matches. The CDR3 has 15 amino acids. Looked up from germline, CDR1 is SGHRS and CDR2 is YFSETQ. For the CDR3, the DNA is TGCGCCAGCAGCTTCACTAGCGGGGGCTCTCACGAGCAGTACTTC. Encoded protein: CASSFTSGGSHEQYF.